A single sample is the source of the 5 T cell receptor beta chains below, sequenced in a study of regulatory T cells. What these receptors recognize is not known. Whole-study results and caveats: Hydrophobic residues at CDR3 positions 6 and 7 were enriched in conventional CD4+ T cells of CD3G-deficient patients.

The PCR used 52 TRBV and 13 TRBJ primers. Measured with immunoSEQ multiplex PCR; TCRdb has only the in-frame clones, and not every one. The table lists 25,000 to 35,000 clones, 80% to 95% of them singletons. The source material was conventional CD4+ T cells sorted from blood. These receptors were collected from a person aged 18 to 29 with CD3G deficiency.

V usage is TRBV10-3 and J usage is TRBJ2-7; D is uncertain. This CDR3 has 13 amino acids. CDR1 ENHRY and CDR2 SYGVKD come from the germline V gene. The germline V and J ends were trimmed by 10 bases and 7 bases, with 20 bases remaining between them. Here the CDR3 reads CATLGIDTLEQYF. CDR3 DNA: TGTGCCACCCTAGGGATAGACACCCTTGAGCAGTACTTC.

The CDR3 region is CASSARHPIAHEQYF. CDR3 nucleotides: TGTGCCAGCAGTGCCCGACACCCTATAGCCCACGAGCAGTACTTC. V is TRBV28 and J is TRBJ2-7; D uncertain. There are 15 residues in the CDR3. Germline-derived CDR1 and CDR2 are MDHEN and SYDVKM. Trimming cost V 5 bases and J 5 bases, with 19 bases left between them.

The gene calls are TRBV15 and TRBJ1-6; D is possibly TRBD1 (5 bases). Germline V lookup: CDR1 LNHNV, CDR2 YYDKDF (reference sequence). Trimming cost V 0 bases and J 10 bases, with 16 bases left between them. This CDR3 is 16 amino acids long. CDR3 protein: CATSRDRGDRDSPLHF. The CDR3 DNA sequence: TGTGCCACCAGCAGAGATCGGGGGGATAGGGACTCACCCCTCCACTTT. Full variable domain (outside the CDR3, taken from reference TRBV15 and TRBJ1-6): DAMVIQNPRYQVTQFGKPVTLSCSQTLNHNVMYWYQQKSSQAPKLLFHYYDKDFNNEADTPDNFQSRRPNTSFCFLDIRSPGLGDTAMYLCATSRDRGDRDSPLHFGNGTRLTVT.

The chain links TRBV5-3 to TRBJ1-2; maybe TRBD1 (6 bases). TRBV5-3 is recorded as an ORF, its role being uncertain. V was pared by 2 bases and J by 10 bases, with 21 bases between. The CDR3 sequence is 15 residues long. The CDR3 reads CARSLNYRADLHYTF. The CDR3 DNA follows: TGTGCCAGAAGCTTAAATTACAGGGCGGATCTTCACTACACCTTC.

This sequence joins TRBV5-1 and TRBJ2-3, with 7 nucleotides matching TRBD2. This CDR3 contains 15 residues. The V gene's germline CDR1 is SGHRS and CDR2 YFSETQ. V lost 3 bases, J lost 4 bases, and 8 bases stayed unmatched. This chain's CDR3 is CASSSGLGGPDTQYF. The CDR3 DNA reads TGCGCCAGCAGCTCCGGACTAGGAGGACCAGATACGCAGTATTTT.